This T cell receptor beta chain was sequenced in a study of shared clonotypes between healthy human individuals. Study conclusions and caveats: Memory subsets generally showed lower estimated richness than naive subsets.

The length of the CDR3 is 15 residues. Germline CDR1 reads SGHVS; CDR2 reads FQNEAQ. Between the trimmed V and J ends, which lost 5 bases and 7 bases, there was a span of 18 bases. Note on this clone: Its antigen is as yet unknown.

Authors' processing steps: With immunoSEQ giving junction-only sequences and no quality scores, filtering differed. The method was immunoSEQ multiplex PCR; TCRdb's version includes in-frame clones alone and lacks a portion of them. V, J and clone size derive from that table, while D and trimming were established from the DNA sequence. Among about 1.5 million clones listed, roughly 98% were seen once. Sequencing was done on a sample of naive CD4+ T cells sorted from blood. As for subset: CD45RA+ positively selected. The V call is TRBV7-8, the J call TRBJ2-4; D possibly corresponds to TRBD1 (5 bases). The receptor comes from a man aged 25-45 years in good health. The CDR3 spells CASSPGGRAVNIQYF. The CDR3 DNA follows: TGTGCCAGCAGCCCAGGCGGCAGGGCAGTGAACATTCAGTACTTC.